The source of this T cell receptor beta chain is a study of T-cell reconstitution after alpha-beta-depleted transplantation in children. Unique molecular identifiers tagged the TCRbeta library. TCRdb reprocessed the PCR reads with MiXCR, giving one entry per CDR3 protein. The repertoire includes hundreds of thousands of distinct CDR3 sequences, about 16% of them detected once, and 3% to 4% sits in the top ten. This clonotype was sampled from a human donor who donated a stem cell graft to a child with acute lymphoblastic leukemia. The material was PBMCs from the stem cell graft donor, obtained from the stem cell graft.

The CDR3 DNA is TGTGCCAGCAGCCATCCGGGACTAGCGGGAGAGTACACCGGGGAGCTGTTTTTT. Residues: CASSHPGLAGEYTGELFF. V is TRBV3-1 and J is TRBJ2-2; 14 bases fit TRBD2. CDR1 and CDR2 (germline): LGHDT, YNNKEL (reference sequence). The CDR3 covers 18 residues. V was pared by 3 bases and J by 3 bases, with 6 bases of the junction left unmatched.